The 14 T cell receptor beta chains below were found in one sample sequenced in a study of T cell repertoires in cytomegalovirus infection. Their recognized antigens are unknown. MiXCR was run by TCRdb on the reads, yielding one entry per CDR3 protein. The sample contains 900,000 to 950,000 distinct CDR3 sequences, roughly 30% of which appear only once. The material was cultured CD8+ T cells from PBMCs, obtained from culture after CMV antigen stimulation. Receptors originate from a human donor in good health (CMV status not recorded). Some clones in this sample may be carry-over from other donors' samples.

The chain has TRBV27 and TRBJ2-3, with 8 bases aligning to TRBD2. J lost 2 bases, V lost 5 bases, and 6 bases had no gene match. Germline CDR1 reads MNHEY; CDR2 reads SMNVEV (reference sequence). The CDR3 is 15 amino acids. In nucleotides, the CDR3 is TGTGCCAGCAGTATAGCGGGGCGACCCACAGATACGCAGTATTTT. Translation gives CASSIAGRPTDTQYF.

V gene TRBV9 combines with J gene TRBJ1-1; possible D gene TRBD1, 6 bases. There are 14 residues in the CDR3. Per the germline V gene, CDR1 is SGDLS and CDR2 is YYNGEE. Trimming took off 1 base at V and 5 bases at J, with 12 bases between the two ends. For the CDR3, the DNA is TGTGCCAGCAGCGTATCCAAGGGGGGAACTGAAGCTTTCTTT. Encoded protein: CASSVSKGGTEAFF.

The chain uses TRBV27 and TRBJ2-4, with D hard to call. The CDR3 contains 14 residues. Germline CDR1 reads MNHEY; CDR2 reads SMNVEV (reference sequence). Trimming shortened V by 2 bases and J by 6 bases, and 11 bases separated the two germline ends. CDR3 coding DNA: TGTGCCAGCAGTTTAGGGGTCCCTGCAAACATTCAGTACTTC. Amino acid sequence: CASSLGVPANIQYF.

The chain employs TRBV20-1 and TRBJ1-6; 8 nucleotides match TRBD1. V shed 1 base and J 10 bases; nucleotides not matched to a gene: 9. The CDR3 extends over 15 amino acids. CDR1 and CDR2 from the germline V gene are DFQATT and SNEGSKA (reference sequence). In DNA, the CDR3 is TGCAGTGCTAGAGTGCAGGGGGCTGGGGGGTCACCCCTCCACTTT. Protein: CSARVQGAGGSPLHF.

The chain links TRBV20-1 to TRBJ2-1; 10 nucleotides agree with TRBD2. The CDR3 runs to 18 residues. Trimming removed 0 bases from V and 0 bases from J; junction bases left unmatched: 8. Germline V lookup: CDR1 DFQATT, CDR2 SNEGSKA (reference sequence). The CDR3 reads CSARDLSGGPSSYNEQFF. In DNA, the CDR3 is TGCAGTGCTAGAGATCTTAGCGGGGGGCCCTCCTCCTACAATGAGCAGTTCTTC.

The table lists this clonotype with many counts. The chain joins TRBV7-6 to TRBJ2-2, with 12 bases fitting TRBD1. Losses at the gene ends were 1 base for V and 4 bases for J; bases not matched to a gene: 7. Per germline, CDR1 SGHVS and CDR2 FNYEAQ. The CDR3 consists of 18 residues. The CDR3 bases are TGTGCCAGCAGCTTAGTTATCCCGGGACAGGGGGCCACCGGGGAGCTGTTTTTT. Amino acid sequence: CASSLVIPGQGATGELFF.

This CDR3 reads CASSLDGSPNTEAFF. In nucleotides, the CDR3 is TGTGCCAGCAGCTTAGATGGCAGCCCGAACACTGAAGCTTTCTTT. The J gene is TRBJ1-1, the V gene TRBV7-6; D is undetermined. There are 15 residues in the CDR3. Germline CDR1 is SGHVS and CDR2 is FNYEAQ. The V and J ends lost 1 base and 1 base respectively, with 10 bases between them.

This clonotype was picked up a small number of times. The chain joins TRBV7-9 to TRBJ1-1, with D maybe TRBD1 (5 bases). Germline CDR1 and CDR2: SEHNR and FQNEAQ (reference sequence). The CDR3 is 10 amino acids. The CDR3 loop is CVVTAGGAFF. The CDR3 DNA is TGTGTCGTTACCGCGGGGGGAGCTTTCTTT.

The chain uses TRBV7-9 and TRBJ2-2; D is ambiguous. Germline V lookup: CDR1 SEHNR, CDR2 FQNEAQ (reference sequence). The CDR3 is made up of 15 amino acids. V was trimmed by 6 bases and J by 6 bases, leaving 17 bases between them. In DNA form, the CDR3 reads TGTGCCAGCAGAGTTAAGGTCCTCGTCGCCGGGGAGCTGTTTTTT. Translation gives CASRVKVLVAGELFF.

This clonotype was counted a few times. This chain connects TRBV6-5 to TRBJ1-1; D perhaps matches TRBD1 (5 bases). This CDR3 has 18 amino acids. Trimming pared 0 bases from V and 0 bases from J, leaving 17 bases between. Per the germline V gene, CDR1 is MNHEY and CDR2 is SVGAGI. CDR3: CASSYSPRVDEMNTEAFF. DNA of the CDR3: TGTGCCAGCAGTTACTCGCCCAGGGTGGACGAAATGAACACTGAAGCTTTCTTT.

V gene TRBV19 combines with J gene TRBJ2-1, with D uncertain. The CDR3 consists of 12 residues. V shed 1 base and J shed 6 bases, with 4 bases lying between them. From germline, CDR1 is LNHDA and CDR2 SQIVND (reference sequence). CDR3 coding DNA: TGTGCCAGTAGTATAGTCGGCAATGAGCAGTTCTTC. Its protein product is CASSIVGNEQFF. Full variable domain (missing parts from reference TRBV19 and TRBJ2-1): DGGITQSPKYLFRKEGQNVTLSCEQNLNHDAMYWYRQDPGQGLRLIYYSQIVNDFQKGDIAEGYSVSREKKESFPLTVTSAQKNPTAFYLCASSIVGNEQFFGPGTRLTVL.

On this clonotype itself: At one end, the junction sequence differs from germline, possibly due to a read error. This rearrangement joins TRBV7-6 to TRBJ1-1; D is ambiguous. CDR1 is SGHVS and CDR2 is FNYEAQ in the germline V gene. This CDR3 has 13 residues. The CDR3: CASSPDLYTEAFF. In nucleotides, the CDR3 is TGTGCTAGCAGCCCGGACTTGTACACTGAAGCTTTCTTT. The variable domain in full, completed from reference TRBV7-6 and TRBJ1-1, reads GAGVSQSPRYKVTKRGQDVALRCDPISGHVSLYWYRQALGQGPEFLTYFNYEAQQDKSGLPNDRFSAERPEGSISTLTIQRTEQRDSAMYRCASSPDLYTEAFFGQGTRLTVV.

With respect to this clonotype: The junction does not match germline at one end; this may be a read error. The CDR3: CASNLAPGLDTEAFF. CDR3 nucleotides: TGTGCCAGCAACTTAGCTCCGGGGCTGGACACTGAAGCTTTCTTT. The V and J genes are TRBV7-6 and TRBJ1-1; possible D gene TRBD1, 5 bases. This CDR3 contains 15 residues. Germline V gene lookup returns CDR1 SGHVS and CDR2 FNYEAQ.

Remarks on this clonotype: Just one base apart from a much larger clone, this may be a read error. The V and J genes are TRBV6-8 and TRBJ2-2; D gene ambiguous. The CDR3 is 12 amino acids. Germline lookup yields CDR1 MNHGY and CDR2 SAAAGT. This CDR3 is CARSYSPGELFF. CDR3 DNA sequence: TGTGCCAGGAGTTACTCTCCCGGGGAGCTGTTTTTT.